This TCR beta chain was profiled in a study of blood T cell repertoires in COVID-19. Study-level background: Both acute and convalescent COVID-19 samples were obtained from the United States, Italy and Spain.

V was trimmed by 0 bases and J by 4 bases, leaving 13 bases between them. The CDR3 loop spans 15 amino acids. Per germline, CDR1 SGHKS and CDR2 YYEKEE (reference sequence). Per the original methods: The authors estimated nucleated cell counts from reference gene primer amplification. Sequenced by immunoSEQ multiplex PCR; TCRdb stores in-frame clones only, minus some. Clone size and the V and J calls come from that table; the DNA yielded D and trimming. The table records about 280,000 clones, 86% of them present only once. The material sequenced was peripheral blood. The TCR was taken from a woman younger than 45 with active or convalescent COVID-19. The V gene is TRBV5-5, the J gene TRBJ1-1; maybe TRBD1 (5 bases). CDR3 region: CASSLGQLASTEAFF. Here the CDR3 DNA reads TGTGCCAGCAGCTTGGGACAGCTCGCGAGCACTGAAGCTTTCTTT.